This T cell receptor beta chain stems from a study of beta chain features in type 1 diabetes. All of the isolated RNA was reverse transcribed, so expressed TCRB transcripts were sequenced. The protocol was immunoSEQ multiplex PCR, while the TCRdb copy is restricted to in-frame clones and leaves out a portion. Of approximately 730,000 clones listed, around 15% were seen once; the top ten hold approximately 0.021%. With V trimmed by 9 bases and J by 2 bases, 5 bases remained unmatched. The CDR3 length is 13 residues. In germline, CDR1 is MDHEN, CDR2 SYDVKM. CD45RO/CCR7/CD25/CD127/CD95/CD27 staining was used to isolate CD4+ naive, central memory, regulatory and stem cell-like memory cells by sorting. In regard to this clone: Its antigen is still unknown.

General study results and limits: The study found moderately but significantly shorter TCRB CDR3s in all four CD4+ subsets of Type 1 diabetes patients.

This chain connects TRBV28 to TRBJ1-1; 8 positions agree with TRBD1. The sequence was obtained from a man aged 18-30 years with type 1 diabetes. The specimen sequenced was naive CD4+ T cells from blood. The CDR3 DNA reads TGTGCCAGTCCTGGACAGGGTAACACTGAAGCTTTCTTT. It translates to CASPGQGNTEAFF. The whole variable domain, remainder taken from reference TRBV28 and TRBJ1-1, is DVKVTQSSRYLVKRTGEKVFLECVQDMDHENMFWYRQDPGLGLRLIYFSYDVKMKEKGDIPEGYSVSREKKERFSLILESASTNQTSMYLCASPGQGNTEAFFGQGTRLTVV.